This paragraph reports one TCR beta chain. Its antigen remains unidentified. This sample is drawn from a study of cytomegalovirus exposure and HLA in healthy donors. Study-wide points: Overall, approximately 150 TCR beta chains were annotated as cytomegalovirus-associated.

The CDR3 is 15 amino acids. V lost 0 bases and J lost 0, with 6 bases in between. Germline CDR1 GTSNPN, CDR2 SVGIG (reference sequence). A multiplex PCR was run with 60 Vbeta primers and 13 Jbeta primers. Clones were read by immunoSEQ multiplex PCR, and TCRdb kept only the in-frame ones, dropping some. The sample lists 140,000 or so clones, over 80% occurring once. V and J are TRBV30 and TRBJ2-6; D uncertain. The sequenced sample consisted of PBMCs. This TCR was recovered from a woman aged 25 to 39 in good health and CMV-seronegative. CDR3 DNA sequence: TGTGCCTGGAGTGTGTTCAACTCTGGGGCCAACGTCCTGACTTTC. It is translated as CAWSVFNSGANVLTF.